This TCR beta chain derives from a study of cytomegalovirus exposure and HLA in healthy donors. Primers included in the PCR were 60 Vbeta and 13 Jbeta primers. Libraries were prepared by immunoSEQ multiplex PCR; TCRdb keeps only in-frame clonotypes and omits some of them. The sample records 100,000 to 150,000 clones, around 77% being singletons. About this clone: Relative to the germline gene, one junction end is altered; a read error may explain this.

CDR3 length: 13 amino acids. Germline CDR1 reads SGHRS; CDR2 reads YFSETQ. This TCR came from a male donor in good health and CMV-seropositive. Sequenced input: PBMCs. The chain has TRBV5-1 and TRBJ2-4; 8 bases are a match to TRBD2. CDR3 protein: CASSSGGENSQYF. CDR3 bases: TGCGCCAGCAGCTCGGGGGGGGAAAACAGTCAGTACTTC.